The present entry profiles one T cell receptor beta chain with its context. The data belong to a study of blood T cell repertoires in COVID-19. Repertoires were generated with immunoSEQ multiplex PCR, while TCRdb's copy carries only in-frame clones and drops some. The sample holds about 200,000 clones; under 90% are singletons and the top ten take about 2.7%. Looked up from germline, CDR1 is SGHTA and CDR2 is FQGNSA. The CDR3 contains 13 residues. Sequencing was performed on peripheral blood. The rearrangement uses TRBV7-2 and TRBJ1-1; the match to TRBD1 covers 9 bases. This receptor was identified in a woman in her 40s with active or convalescent COVID-19. CDR3 sequence reads: CAGTGSLNTEAFF. The CDR3 DNA reads TGTGCAGGGACAGGGTCTCTGAACACTGAAGCTTTCTTT.